Listed below are T cell receptor beta chains from one sample, sequenced in a study of OX40 agonist ivuxolimab in advanced cancers. Sequencing used immunoSEQ multiplex PCR; TCRdb keeps in-frame clones, though not all of them. This repertoire shows roughly 87,000 clones, about nine tenths found once; its top ten account for around 0.71%. This material consisted of CD4+ or CD8+ T cells sorted from blood, taken in a trial of the OX40 agonist ivuxolimab. All receptors derive from an adult with an advanced solid tumor such as melanoma, head and neck, liver or kidney cancer. The CDR3 runs from the conserved cysteine through the conserved F or W. The D gene is left open where the match is weak. Clone size is given for some rows only: seen once, a few or many times, or a class if the clone is expanded.

J	D	size	V	CDR3	DNA
TRBJ1-5	NA	NA	TRBV7-8	CASSLDSGAIVQPQHF	TGTGCCAGCAGCTTAGATTCAGGGGCTATTGTCCAGCCCCAGCATTTT
TRBJ1-2	NA	NA	TRBV7-9	CASSSGAVIYGYTF	TGTGCCAGCAGCTCCGGGGCGGTCATCTATGGCTACACCTTC
TRBJ2-2	NA	NA	TRBV5-1	CASSRGTPNTGELFF	TGCGCCAGCAGCCGAGGGACACCGAACACCGGGGAGCTGTTTTTT
TRBJ2-1	TRBD2	NA	TRBV23-1	CASSGGTSVSYNEQFF	TGCGCCAGCAGTGGTGGGACTAGCGTATCCTACAATGAGCAGTTCTTC
TRBJ2-7	NA	NA	TRBV28	CATGVSAYEQYF	TGTGCCACAGGGGTATCCGCCTACGAGCAGTACTTC
TRBJ1-2	NA	NA	TRBV2	CASNFVRSGYTF	TGTGCCAGCAATTTTGTCAGGAGTGGCTACACCTTC
TRBJ1-4	NA	NA	TRBV5-1	CASSLGDQQEKLFF	TGCGCCAGCAGCTTGGGAGATCAGCAAGAAAAACTGTTTTTT
TRBJ1-3	NA	NA	TRBV10-3	CAISGTRQGFTHLPPSSGNTIYF	TGTGCCATCAGTGGCACCCGGCAGGGGTTCACCCACTTGCCTCCTTCGTCTGGAAACACCATATATTTT
TRBJ2-7	TRBD2	few	TRBV7-2	CASSLRTSGETEQYF	TGTGCCAGCAGCCTTCGGACTAGCGGGGAGACCGAGCAGTACTTC
TRBJ2-2	NA	NA	TRBV5-4	CASNVTERNAGELFF	TGTGCCAGCAACGTGACGGAGCGAAACGCCGGGGAGCTGTTTTTT
TRBJ1-5	TRBD1	NA	TRBV27	CASSLFPAGGGQPQHF	TGTGCCAGCAGTTTATTCCCGGCAGGGGGTGGTCAGCCCCAGCATTTT
TRBJ1-5	TRBD1	once	TRBV28	CASSSGQVINQPQHF	TGTGCCAGCAGTTCGGGACAGGTAATCAATCAGCCCCAGCATTTT
TRBJ2-1	TRBD2	NA	TRBV4-2	CASSQVSSGGHYNEQFF	TGTGCCAGCAGCCAAGTTTCTAGCGGGGGCCACTACAATGAGCAGTTCTTC
TRBJ1-1	TRBD1	NA	TRBV29-1	CSVGQGANTEAFF	TGCAGCGTTGGACAGGGGGCGAACACTGAAGCTTTCTTT
TRBJ2-2	NA	once	TRBV2	CASSTLGPENTGELFF	TGTGCCAGCAGCACCCTGGGACCGGAGAACACCGGGGAGCTGTTTTTT
TRBJ2-3	NA	NA	TRBV12-1	CASSSSTGKGSTDTQYF	TGTGCCAGCAGCTCTTCGACAGGGAAGGGGAGCACAGATACGCAGTATTTT
TRBJ1-5	NA	NA	TRBV7-8	CASSPRWGPNQPQHF	TGTGCCAGCAGCCCTCGGTGGGGGCCCAATCAGCCCCAGCATTTT
TRBJ2-6	NA	NA	TRBV19	CATHVGATGANVLTF	TGTGCCACTCACGTCGGGGCTACTGGGGCCAACGTCCTGACTTTC
TRBJ2-3	NA	NA	TRBV7-9	CASSLESGTDTQYF	TGTGCCAGCAGCTTAGAATCGGGCACAGATACGCAGTATTTT
TRBJ2-3	TRBD1	NA	TRBV4-3	CASSQPGQGARPYF	TGCGCCAGCAGCCAACCGGGACAGGGGGCGCGGCCGTATTTT
TRBJ2-7	NA	NA	TRBV11-2	CASSLQGSYEQYF	TGTGCCAGCAGCTTACAGGGCTCCTACGAGCAGTACTTC
TRBJ2-1	NA	NA	TRBV20-1	CSASKRNEQFF	TGCAGTGCTTCAAAACGCAATGAGCAGTTCTTC
TRBJ2-1	NA	NA	TRBV30	CAWRGSGSYNEQFF	TGTGCCTGGAGGGGTAGCGGCTCCTACAATGAGCAGTTCTTC
TRBJ1-2	NA	once	TRBV7-2	CASSRTEDYGYTF	TGTGCCAGCAGCCGGACAGAGGACTATGGCTACACCTTC
TRBJ2-3	NA	NA	TRBV11-2	CASSSDHTDTQYF	TGTGCCAGCAGCTCCGACCACACAGATACGCAGTATTTT
TRBJ1-5	NA	NA	TRBV25-1	CASSEGWYQPQHF	TGTGCCAGCAGTGAGGGGTGGTATCAGCCCCAGCATTTT
TRBJ2-7	TRBD1	NA	TRBV2	CASSSWDRGGEQYF	TGTGCCAGCAGTAGCTGGGACAGGGGAGGCGAGCAGTACTTC
TRBJ2-5	NA	NA	TRBV18	CASSLNPTDLAETQYF	TGTGCCAGCTCATTAAACCCGACTGACCTGGCGGAGACCCAGTACTTC
TRBJ2-2	NA	once	TRBV12-1	CAGRGPTRGELFF	TGTGCCGGTCGAGGGCCTACCCGGGGGGAGCTGTTTTTT
TRBJ2-5	NA	NA	TRBV6-6	CASSYSQETQYF	TGTGCCAGCAGTTACTCGCAAGAGACCCAGTACTTC
TRBJ1-4	NA	NA	TRBV19	CASSALGATNEKLFF	TGTGCCAGTAGTGCCCTGGGAGCAACTAATGAAAAACTGTTTTTT
TRBJ1-1	NA	NA	TRBV7-8	CASSTGPTMNTEAFF	TGTGCCAGCAGCACGGGACCTACTATGAACACTGAAGCTTTCTTT
TRBJ1-2	TRBD1	NA	TRBV18	CASSPGAGGNYGYTF	TGTGCCAGCTCACCAGGGGCAGGGGGTAACTATGGCTACACCTTC
TRBJ2-7	TRBD2	NA	TRBV7-6	CASSLGSGGAYEQYF	TGTGCCAGCAGCTTAGGTAGCGGGGGGGCCTACGAGCAGTACTTC
TRBJ2-3	NA	NA	TRBV11-2	CASSHFGSTDTQYF	TGTGCCAGCAGCCACTTCGGGTCCACAGATACGCAGTATTTT
TRBJ2-3	NA	NA	TRBV27	CASRSRQGTDTQYF	TGTGCCAGCCGGTCACGCCAAGGCACAGATACGCAGTATTTT
TRBJ2-7	NA	NA	TRBV5-1	CAPLRALSGAGPAYEQYF	TGCGCCCCTCTTAGAGCTCTATCGGGGGCTGGTCCTGCCTACGAGCAGTACTTC
TRBJ2-2	NA	NA	TRBV7-9	CASSPGQEITGELFF	TGTGCCAGCAGCCCGGGACAAGAGATCACCGGGGAGCTGTTTTTT